This T cell receptor (beta chain) was recovered during a study of T cell repertoires in cytomegalovirus infection. Study background: Indicated by public TCR beta signatures were CMV infection and matching HLA type. Study-wide points: Cumulative frequency of public TCR beta families picked out carriers of CMV plus the relevant HLA. Dominating the ex vivo response were TCR beta clonotypes that were CMV-specific and HLA-C-restricted.

In the case of this clonotype: The target antigen is unknown.

Germline CDR1 is MNHEY and CDR2 is SMNVEV (reference sequence). V lost 5 bases to trimming and J lost 0 bases, with 10 bases between them. CDR3 length equals 14 residues. TCRdb used MiXCR to reprocess the reads, holding one entry per CDR3 protein. The sample contains roughly 180,000 distinct CDR3 sequences, 15% to 20% of which appear only once. The receptor was isolated from a human donor in good health (CMV status not recorded). Some clones in this sample may be carry-over from other donors' samples. Sequencing input: CD8+ T cells from PBMCs. The chain combines TRBV27 with TRBJ1-1, with no clear D. CDR3 sequence reads: CASSPTDMNTEAFF. As DNA, the CDR3 is TGTGCCAGCAGTCCGACGGATATGAACACTGAAGCTTTCTTT.